These 14 T cell receptor beta chains came from one sample sequenced in a study of shared clonotypes between healthy human individuals. The assay was immunoSEQ multiplex PCR, and TCRdb's table has in-frame clones only and misses some. The sample holds some 2,000,000 clones, roughly 94% seen once. Sequencing was carried out using naive CD4+ T cells sorted from blood. The subset is: CD45RA+ positively selected. All receptors come from a man aged 18 to 29 in good health.

This clone was seen only once. The same CDR3 can be traced to other DNA sequences in this sample. The J gene is TRBJ2-1, the V gene TRBV30; 10 positions agree with TRBD2. The V segment lost 0 bases and the J segment 4 bases; nucleotides outside the gene matches: 6. Germline CDR1 is GTSNPN and CDR2 is SVGIG (reference sequence). The CDR3 is 16 amino acids. The CDR3 sequence is CAWSVGRTSGYNEQFF. CDR3 coding DNA: TGTGCCTGGAGTGTAGGGAGGACTAGCGGTTACAATGAGCAGTTCTTC.

This chain connects TRBV7-9 to TRBJ2-5; the match to TRBD2 covers 8 bases. CDR3 length: 15 amino acids. Germline CDR1 SEHNR, CDR2 FQNEAQ (reference sequence). The trim removed 5 bases at V and 5 bases at J, leaving 10 bases unmatched. CDR3 coding DNA: TGTGCCAGCAGCAATCCGGGACTAGTACCCGAGACCCAGTACTTC. It translates to CASSNPGLVPETQYF.

This rearrangement joins TRBV28 to TRBJ2-7; a weak D match, TRBD1 (7 bases). There are 14 residues in the CDR3. In germline, CDR1 is MDHEN, CDR2 SYDVKM. The V gene lost 6 bases and the J gene lost 3 bases, with 15 bases spanning the gap. The CDR3 DNA reads as TGTGCCAGCAGCCGATGGAGGGGGCACTACGAGCAGTACTTC. Its translation: CASSRWRGHYEQYF.

The V gene is TRBV18, the J gene TRBJ2-3; 10 nucleotides match TRBD2. J was trimmed by 1 base and V by 8 bases; bases with no gene match: 9. Looked up from germline, CDR1 is KGHSH and CDR2 is LQKENI. The CDR3 covers 16 residues. CDR3 sequence: CASRFTGTSGTDTQYF. DNA of the CDR3: TGTGCCAGCCGCTTCACCGGGACTAGCGGCACAGATACGCAGTATTTT.

The CDR3 coding sequence is TGTGCCAGCAGCGTAATGGACGGGGAGCTGTTTTTT. Translated, it gives CASSVMDGELFF. The J gene is TRBJ2-2, the V gene TRBV9; D is unresolved. CDR1 is SGDLS, CDR2 YYNGEE, per germline. The length of the CDR3 is 12 residues. Trimming took off 1 base at V and 7 bases at J, with 5 bases between the two ends.

As DNA, the CDR3 is TGTGCCAGCAGTTTACTAGGTGAACAGCCCCAGCATTTT. Translated, it gives CASSLLGEQPQHF. The rearrangement uses TRBV28 and TRBJ1-5; D uncertain. The germline V and J ends were trimmed by 2 bases and 7 bases, with 9 bases remaining between them. Germline V gene sequence: CDR1 MDHEN, CDR2 SYDVKM. There are 13 residues in the CDR3.

The CDR3 is CASTSLQETQYF. CDR3 DNA: TGTGCCAGCACCAGCCTCCAAGAGACCCAGTACTTC. This chain connects TRBV2 to TRBJ2-5; D is unclear. The V and J ends lost 7 bases and 1 base respectively, with 7 bases between them. This CDR3 contains 12 residues. CDR1 and CDR2 from the germline V gene are SNHLY and FYNNEI.

The chain carries TRBV30 and TRBJ1-6; TRBD1 might be the D (5 bases). CDR3 size: 14 residues. V was pared by 4 bases and J by 7 bases, with 14 bases between. The germline CDR1 and CDR2 sequences are GTSNPN and SVGIG (reference sequence). This CDR3 is CAWNPGPGNSPLHF. The CDR3 coding sequence is TGTGCCTGGAACCCGGGACCCGGGAATTCACCCCTCCACTTT. The full variable domain, in which reference TRBV30 and TRBJ1-6 provide the parts outside the CDR3, is SQTIHQWPATLVQPVGSPLSLECTVEGTSNPNLYWYRQAAGRGLQLLFYSVGIGQISSEVPQNLSASRPQDRQFILSSKKLLLSDSGFYLCAWNPGPGNSPLHFGNGTRLTVT.

CDR3 DNA: TGTGCCAGCAGCCCCGGAGGGGGAGGGCTCTGGTCACCCCTCCACTTT. Its protein product is CASSPGGGGLWSPLHF. The rearrangement uses TRBV11-2 and TRBJ1-6; a weak D match, TRBD1 (6 bases). V lost 5 bases to trimming and J lost 10 bases, with 21 bases between them. Per germline, CDR1 SGHAT and CDR2 FQNNGV. The CDR3 sequence is 16 residues long.

V is TRBV7-2 and J is TRBJ2-5, with a tentative D call TRBD2 (5 bases). The CDR3 is 14 residues long. Germline V lookup: CDR1 SGHTA, CDR2 FQGNSA. The V end was cut by 1 base, the J end by 3 bases, with 9 bases between. Here the CDR3 reads CASSLVTGKETQYF. CDR3 in DNA: TGTGCCAGCAGCTTAGTGACGGGAAAAGAGACCCAGTACTTC. The full variable domain, completed using reference TRBV7-2 and TRBJ2-5, is GAGVSQSPSNKVTEKGKDVELRCDPISGHTALYWYRQSLGQGLEFLIYFQGNSAPDKSGLPSDRFSAERTGGSVSTLTIQRTQQEDSAVYLCASSLVTGKETQYFGPGTRLLVL.

On this clone itself: The sample has other DNA sequences that encode this CDR3 too. The chain recombines TRBV30 with TRBJ1-5; a weak D match, TRBD1 (6 bases). Trimming took 1 base from V and 2 from J, leaving 12 bases between them. The germline CDR1 and CDR2 sequences are GTSNPN and SVGIG (reference sequence). The CDR3 covers 15 residues. CDR3 loop: CAWSEGRGGNQPQHF. The CDR3 nucleotides are TGTGCCTGGAGTGAGGGCAGGGGTGGCAATCAGCCCCAGCATTTT.

A word on this clone: The same CDR3 also results from other DNA sequences found in this sample. The chain recombines TRBV5-1 with TRBJ2-2; no definite D call. V lost 0 bases to trimming and J lost 4 bases, with 10 bases between them. CDR1 and CDR2 (germline): SGHRS, YFSETQ. CDR3 length: 15 amino acids. The CDR3 loop reads CASSLAVGSTGELFF. The CDR3 nucleotides read TGCGCCAGCAGCTTGGCGGTGGGTTCCACCGGGGAGCTGTTTTTT.

The V and J genes are TRBV28 and TRBJ1-2; possibly TRBD1 for D (6 bases). Trimming cost V 7 bases and J 4 bases, with 13 bases left between them. CDR1 and CDR2 from the germline V gene are MDHEN and SYDVKM. The CDR3 sequence is 13 residues long. The CDR3 DNA reads TGTGCCAGCACGGGGGGGCTCGGCTATGGCTACACCTTC. Its translation is CASTGGLGYGYTF.

The gene calls are TRBV2 and TRBJ2-1, with 8 bases fitting TRBD1. Germline V CDR1 and CDR2: SNHLY, FYNNEI. This CDR3 has 15 residues. V was clipped by 2 bases and J by 7 bases; unmatched bases: 7. CDR3 residues: CASSESRGLGNEQFF. CDR3 in DNA: TGTGCCAGCAGTGAATCCAGGGGGCTTGGGAATGAGCAGTTCTTC. Based on the CDR3 plus reference TRBV2 and TRBJ2-1, the full variable domain is EPEVTQTPSHQVTQMGQEVILRCVPISNHLYFYWYRQILGQKVEFLVSFYNNEISEKSEIFDDQFSVERPDGSNFTLKIRSTKLEDSAMYFCASSESRGLGNEQFFGPGTRLTVL.